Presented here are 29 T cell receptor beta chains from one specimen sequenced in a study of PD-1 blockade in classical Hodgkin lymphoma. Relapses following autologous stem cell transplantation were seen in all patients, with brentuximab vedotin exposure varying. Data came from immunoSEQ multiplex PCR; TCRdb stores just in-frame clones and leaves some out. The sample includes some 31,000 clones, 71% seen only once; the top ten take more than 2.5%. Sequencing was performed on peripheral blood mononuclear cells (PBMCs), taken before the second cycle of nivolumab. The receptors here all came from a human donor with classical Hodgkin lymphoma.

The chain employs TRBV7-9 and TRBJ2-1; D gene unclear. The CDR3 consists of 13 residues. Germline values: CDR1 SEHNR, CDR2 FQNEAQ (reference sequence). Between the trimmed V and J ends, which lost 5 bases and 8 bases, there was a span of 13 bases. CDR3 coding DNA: TGTGCCAGCAGCCCAAACATGGGCGATGAGCAGTTCTTC. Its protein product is CASSPNMGDEQFF.

This CDR3 reads CASSFNEGTGSFGAFF. CDR3 sequence (DNA): TGTGCCAGCAGCTTCAATGAAGGGACAGGGAGTTTTGGTGCTTTCTTT. The chain carries TRBV7-9 and TRBJ1-1; 9 nucleotides align to TRBD1. CDR1 and CDR2 (germline): SEHNR, FQNEAQ (reference sequence). This CDR3 region has 16 residues. J lost 11 bases, V lost 3 bases, and 16 bases had no gene match.

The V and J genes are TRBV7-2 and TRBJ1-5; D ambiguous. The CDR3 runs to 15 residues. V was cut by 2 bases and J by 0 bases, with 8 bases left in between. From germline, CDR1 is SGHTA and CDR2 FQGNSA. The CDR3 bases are TGTGCCAGCAGCTTAACCGAGGGTAGCAATCAGCCCCAGCATTTT. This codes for CASSLTEGSNQPQHF.

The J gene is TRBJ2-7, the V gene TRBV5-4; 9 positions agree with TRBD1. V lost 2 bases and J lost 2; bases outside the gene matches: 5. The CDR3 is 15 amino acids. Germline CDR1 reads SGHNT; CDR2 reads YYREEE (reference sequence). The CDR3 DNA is TGTGCCAGCAGCTTTAGGGACAGGGACACCTACGAGCAGTACTTC. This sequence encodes CASSFRDRDTYEQYF.

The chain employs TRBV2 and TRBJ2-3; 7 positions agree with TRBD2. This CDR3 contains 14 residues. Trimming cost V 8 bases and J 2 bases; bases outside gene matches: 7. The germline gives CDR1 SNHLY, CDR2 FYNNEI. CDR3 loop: CASGNGGSTDTQYF. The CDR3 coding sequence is TGTGCCAGCGGTAACGGGGGGTCCACAGATACGCAGTATTTT.

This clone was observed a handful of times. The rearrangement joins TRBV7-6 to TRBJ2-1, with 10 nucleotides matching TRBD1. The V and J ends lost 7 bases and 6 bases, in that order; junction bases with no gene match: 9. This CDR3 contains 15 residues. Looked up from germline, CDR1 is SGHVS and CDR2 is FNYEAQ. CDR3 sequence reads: CASTPGQGLGNEQFF. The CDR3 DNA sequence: TGTGCCAGCACCCCGGGACAGGGGTTGGGCAATGAGCAGTTCTTC.

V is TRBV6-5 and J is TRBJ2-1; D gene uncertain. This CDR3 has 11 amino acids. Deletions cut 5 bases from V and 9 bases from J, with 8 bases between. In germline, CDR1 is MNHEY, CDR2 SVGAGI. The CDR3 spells CASSLGIEQFF. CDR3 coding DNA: TGTGCCAGCAGTCTGGGGATTGAGCAGTTCTTC.

CDR3 DNA: TGTGCCAGCAGCCTTTACCCAGCCATGGATCAGCCCCAGCATTTT. This encodes CASSLYPAMDQPQHF. This chain links TRBV9 with TRBJ1-5, with D unclear. The CDR3 covers 15 residues. Trimming removed 4 bases from V and 5 bases from J, with 16 bases in between. Germline CDR1 reads SGDLS; CDR2 reads YYNGEE.

The CDR3 spells CASSYPATLTGELFF. The CDR3, as DNA: TGTGCCAGCAGTTACCCGGCCACCTTAACCGGGGAGCTGTTTTTT. J is TRBJ2-2 and V is TRBV6-6; D unresolved. Germline V lookup: CDR1 MNHNY, CDR2 SVGAGI (reference sequence). The CDR3 contains 15 residues. The V end was cut by 2 bases, the J end by 5 bases, with 12 bases between.

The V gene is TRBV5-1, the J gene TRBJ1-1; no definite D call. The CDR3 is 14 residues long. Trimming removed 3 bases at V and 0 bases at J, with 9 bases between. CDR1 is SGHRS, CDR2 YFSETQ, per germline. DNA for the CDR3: TGCGCCAGCAGCTCCTCAGGTCTGAACACTGAAGCTTTCTTT. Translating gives CASSSSGLNTEAFF.

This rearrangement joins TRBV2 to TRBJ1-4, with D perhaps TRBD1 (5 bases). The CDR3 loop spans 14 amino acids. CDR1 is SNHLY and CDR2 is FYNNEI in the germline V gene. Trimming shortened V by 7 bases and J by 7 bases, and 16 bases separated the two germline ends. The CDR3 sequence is CASMGDGGIEKLFF. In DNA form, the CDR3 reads TGTGCCAGCATGGGGGACGGAGGCATTGAAAAACTGTTTTTT.

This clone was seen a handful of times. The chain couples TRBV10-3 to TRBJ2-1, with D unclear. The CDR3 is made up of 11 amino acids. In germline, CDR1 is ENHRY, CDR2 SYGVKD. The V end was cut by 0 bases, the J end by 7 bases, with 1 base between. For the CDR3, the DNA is TGTGCCATCAGTGAGTCTAATGAGCAGTTCTTC. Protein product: CAISESNEQFF.

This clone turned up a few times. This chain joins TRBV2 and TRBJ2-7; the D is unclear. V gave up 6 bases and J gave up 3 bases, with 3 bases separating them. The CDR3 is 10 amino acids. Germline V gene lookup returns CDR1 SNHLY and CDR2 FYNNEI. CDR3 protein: CASRNYEQYF. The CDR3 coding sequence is TGTGCCAGCAGAAACTACGAGCAGTACTTC.

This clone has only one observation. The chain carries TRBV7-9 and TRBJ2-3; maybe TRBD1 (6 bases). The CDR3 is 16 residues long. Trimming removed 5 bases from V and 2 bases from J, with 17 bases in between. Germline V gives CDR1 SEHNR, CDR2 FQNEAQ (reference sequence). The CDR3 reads CASSTGPGHATDTQYF. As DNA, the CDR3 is TGTGCCAGCAGCACAGGACCGGGACACGCCACAGATACGCAGTATTTT.

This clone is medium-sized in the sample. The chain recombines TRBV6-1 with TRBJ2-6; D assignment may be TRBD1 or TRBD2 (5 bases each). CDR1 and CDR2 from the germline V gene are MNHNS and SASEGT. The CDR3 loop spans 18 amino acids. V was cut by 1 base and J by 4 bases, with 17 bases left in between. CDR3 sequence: CASSEGWDGPSGANVLTF. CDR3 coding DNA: TGTGCCAGCAGTGAAGGATGGGACGGACCGTCCGGGGCCAACGTCCTGACTTTC.

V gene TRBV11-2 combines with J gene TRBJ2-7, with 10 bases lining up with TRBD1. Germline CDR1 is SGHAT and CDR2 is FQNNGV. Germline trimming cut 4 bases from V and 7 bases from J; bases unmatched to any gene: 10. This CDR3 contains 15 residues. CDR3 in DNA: TGTGCCAGCAGCTCACAAGCCGGGACAGGGGAGGAGCAGTACTTC. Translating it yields CASSSQAGTGEEQYF.

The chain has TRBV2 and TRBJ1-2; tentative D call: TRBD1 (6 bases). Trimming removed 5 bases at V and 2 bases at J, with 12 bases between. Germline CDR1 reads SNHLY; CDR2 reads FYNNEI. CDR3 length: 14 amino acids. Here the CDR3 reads CASSTLDRNYGYTF. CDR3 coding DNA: TGTGCCAGCAGTACCCTCGACAGGAACTATGGCTACACCTTC.

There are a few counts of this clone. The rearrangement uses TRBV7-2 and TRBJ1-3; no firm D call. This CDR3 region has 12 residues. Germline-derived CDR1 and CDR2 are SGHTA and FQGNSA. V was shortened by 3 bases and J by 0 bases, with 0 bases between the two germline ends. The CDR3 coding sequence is TGTGCCAGCAGCTTCTCTGGAAACACCATATATTTT. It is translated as CASSFSGNTIYF.

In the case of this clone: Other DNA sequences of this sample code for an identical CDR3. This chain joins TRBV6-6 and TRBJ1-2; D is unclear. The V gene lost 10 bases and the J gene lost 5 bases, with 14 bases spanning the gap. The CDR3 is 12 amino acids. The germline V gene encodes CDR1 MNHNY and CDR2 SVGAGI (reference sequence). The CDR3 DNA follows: TGTGCCATCGGCGGTCAGTTTTATGGCTACACCTTC. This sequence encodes CAIGGQFYGYTF.

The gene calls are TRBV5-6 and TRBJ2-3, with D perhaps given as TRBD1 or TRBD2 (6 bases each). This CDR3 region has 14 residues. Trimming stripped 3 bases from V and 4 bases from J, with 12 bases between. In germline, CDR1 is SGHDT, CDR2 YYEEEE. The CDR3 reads CASSSNREADTQYF. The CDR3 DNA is TGTGCCAGCAGCTCGAACAGGGAGGCAGATACGCAGTATTTT.

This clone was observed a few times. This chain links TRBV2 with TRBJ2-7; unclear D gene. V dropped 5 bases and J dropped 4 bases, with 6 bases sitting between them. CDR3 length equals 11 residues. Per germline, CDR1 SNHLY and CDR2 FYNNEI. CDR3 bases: TGTGCCAGCAGTCCTCTTTACGAGCAGTACTTC. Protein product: CASSPLYEQYF.

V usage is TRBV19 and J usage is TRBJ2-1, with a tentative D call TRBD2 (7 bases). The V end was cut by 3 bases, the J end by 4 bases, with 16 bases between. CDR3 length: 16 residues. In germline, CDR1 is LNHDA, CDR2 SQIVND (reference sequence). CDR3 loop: CASSISRGAYYNEQFF. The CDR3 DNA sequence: TGTGCCAGTAGTATCTCTCGGGGGGCGTATTACAATGAGCAGTTCTTC.

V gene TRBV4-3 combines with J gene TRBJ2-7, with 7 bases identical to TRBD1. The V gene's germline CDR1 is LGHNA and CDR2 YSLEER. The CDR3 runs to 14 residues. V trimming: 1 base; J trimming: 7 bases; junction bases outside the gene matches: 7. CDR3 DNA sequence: TGCGCCAGCAGCCAAGGGACAGGAGCGAGGGAGCAGTACTTC. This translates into CASSQGTGAREQYF.

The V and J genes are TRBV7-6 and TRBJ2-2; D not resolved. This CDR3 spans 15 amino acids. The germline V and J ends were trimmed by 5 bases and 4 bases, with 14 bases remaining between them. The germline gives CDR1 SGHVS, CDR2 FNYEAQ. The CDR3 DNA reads TGTGCCAGCAGCCCAGGCAGGTGGGGCACCGGGGAGCTGTTTTTT. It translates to CASSPGRWGTGELFF.

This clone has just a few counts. The CDR3 DNA follows: TGTGCCAGCGGCCGCCTAGACTCCTACGAGCAGTACTTC. Translation: CASGRLDSYEQYF. V is TRBV28 and J is TRBJ2-7, with D unclear. The CDR3 sequence is 13 residues long. Per the germline V gene, CDR1 is MDHEN and CDR2 is SYDVKM. With 8 bases removed from V and 0 bases from J, the gap between germline ends came to 11 bases.

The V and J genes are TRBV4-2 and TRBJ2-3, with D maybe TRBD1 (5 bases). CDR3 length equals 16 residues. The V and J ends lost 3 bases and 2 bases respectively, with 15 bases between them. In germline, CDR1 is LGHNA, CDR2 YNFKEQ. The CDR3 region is CASSQQQAKLTDTQYF. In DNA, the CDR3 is TGTGCCAGCAGCCAGCAACAGGCAAAACTCACAGATACGCAGTATTTT.

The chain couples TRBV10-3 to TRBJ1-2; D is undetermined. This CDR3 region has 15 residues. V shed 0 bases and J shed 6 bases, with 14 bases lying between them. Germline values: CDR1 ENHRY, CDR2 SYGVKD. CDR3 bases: TGTGCCATCAGTGAGTCGGGGATATATGGAGATGGCTACACCTTC. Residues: CAISESGIYGDGYTF.

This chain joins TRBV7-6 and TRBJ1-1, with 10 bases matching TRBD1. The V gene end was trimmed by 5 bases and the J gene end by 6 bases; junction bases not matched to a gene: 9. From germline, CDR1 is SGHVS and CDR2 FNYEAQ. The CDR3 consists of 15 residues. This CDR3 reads CASSAVSGTGAEAFF. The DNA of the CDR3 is TGTGCCAGCAGCGCCGTTTCCGGGACAGGGGCTGAAGCTTTCTTT.

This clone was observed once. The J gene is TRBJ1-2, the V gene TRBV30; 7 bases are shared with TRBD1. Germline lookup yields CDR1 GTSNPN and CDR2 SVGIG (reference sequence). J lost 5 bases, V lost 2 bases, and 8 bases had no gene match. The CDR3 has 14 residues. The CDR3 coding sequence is TGTGCCTGGAGTCCCGGGACAGATTATTATGGCTACACCTTC. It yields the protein CAWSPGTDYYGYTF.